These 26 T cell receptor beta chains were all obtained from the same sample, sequenced in a study of T cell changes during pregnancy in multiple sclerosis. Sequencing was performed with immunoSEQ multiplex PCR; in TCRdb, only in-frame clones are kept and a portion is missing. The table shows about 27,000 clones, with 85% to 90% occurring only once. Sequences were derived from CD8+ T cells from peripheral blood mononuclear cells, sampled in the second trimester of pregnancy. These receptor sequences come from a female donor with multiple sclerosis, enrolled in a pregnancy study.

This sequence joins TRBV6-4 and TRBJ2-3; possibly TRBD2 for D (6 bases). The CDR3 contains 16 residues. The V end was cut by 2 bases, the J end by 2 bases, with 14 bases between. The germline V gene has CDR1 MRHNA and CDR2 SNTAGT. The CDR3 DNA reads TGTGCCAGCAGTGACGACCCGGAGGGAGCCACAGATACGCAGTATTTT. Translated, it gives CASSDDPEGATDTQYF.

The rearrangement links TRBV7-9 to TRBJ1-4; D perhaps matches TRBD1 (6 bases). The V gene's germline CDR1 is SEHNR and CDR2 FQNEAQ (reference sequence). The CDR3 runs 14 residues. The V end was cut by 3 bases, the J end by 8 bases, with 13 bases between. The CDR3 sequence: CASSFSGEVEKLFF. As DNA, the CDR3 is TGTGCCAGCAGCTTTTCAGGGGAAGTCGAAAAACTGTTTTTT. Full variable domain (remainder filled in from reference TRBV7-9 and TRBJ1-4): DTGVSQNPRHKITKRGQNVTFRCDPISEHNRLYWYRQTLGQGPEFLTYFQNEAQLEKSRLLSDRFSAERPKGSFSTLEIQRTEQGDSAMYLCASSFSGEVEKLFFGSGTQLSVL.

This clone was seen once. The rearrangement uses TRBV2 and TRBJ2-7; the match to TRBD1 covers 11 bases. V lost 7 bases and J lost 3; bases outside the gene matches: 8. Germline V gene sequence: CDR1 SNHLY, CDR2 FYNNEI. The CDR3 has 15 amino acids. The CDR3 region is CASKNGQGANYEQYF. The CDR3 nucleotides read TGTGCCAGCAAAAATGGACAGGGGGCGAACTACGAGCAGTACTTC. Looking up the rest from reference TRBV2 and TRBJ2-7 gives the full variable domain: EPEVTQTPSHQVTQMGQEVILRCVPISNHLYFYWYRQILGQKVEFLVSFYNNEISEKSEIFDDQFSVERPDGSNFTLKIRSTKLEDSAMYFCASKNGQGANYEQYFGPGTRLTVT.

The J gene is TRBJ1-1, the V gene TRBV27; TRBD1 agrees at 8 bases. Per the germline V gene, CDR1 is MNHEY and CDR2 is SMNVEV (reference sequence). V lost 6 bases to trimming and J lost 4 bases; unmatched junction nucleotides: 4. The CDR3 contains 13 residues. The CDR3 loop reads CASRSTGGTEAFF. The CDR3 DNA reads TGTGCCAGCAGGTCAACAGGGGGCACTGAAGCTTTCTTT.

This sequence joins TRBV9 and TRBJ2-1; TRBD2 agrees at 9 bases. The junction had 8 bases not matched to a gene; V was cut back by 4 bases and J by 6 bases. Germline values: CDR1 SGDLS, CDR2 YYNGEE. The CDR3 covers 15 residues. The CDR3 sequence: CASSLGGGAGNEQFF. CDR3 in DNA: TGTGCCAGCAGCCTAGGCGGGGGGGCGGGCAATGAGCAGTTCTTC.

The V and J genes are TRBV7-2 and TRBJ1-2; 8 positions match TRBD1. V lost 3 bases to trimming and J lost 4 bases; unmatched junction nucleotides: 4. The CDR3 totals 14 residues. CDR1 is SGHTA, CDR2 FQGNSA, per germline. The CDR3 sequence is CASSFGGQGYGYTF. CDR3 sequence (DNA): TGTGCCAGCAGCTTTGGAGGACAGGGCTATGGCTACACCTTC.

This clone has only one observation. V is TRBV19 and J is TRBJ1-2, with 8 bases matching TRBD1. The V segment lost 9 bases and the J segment 4 bases; nucleotides outside the gene matches: 7. The CDR3 has 13 residues. Germline values: CDR1 LNHDA, CDR2 SQIVND (reference sequence). The CDR3 DNA reads TGTGCCAGCACGACAGGGGCTTTCTATGGCTACACCTTC. The encoded protein is CASTTGAFYGYTF.

This clone was observed once. The V gene is TRBV7-8, the J gene TRBJ1-4; no firm D call. Germline V gives CDR1 SGHVS, CDR2 FQNEAQ. V lost 1 base and J 5 bases, leaving 23 bases between the germline ends. The CDR3 totals 19 residues. In DNA, the CDR3 is TGTGCCAGCAGCTTAGGTCTCGGAATAAGGGAGCGGGGAAATGAAAAACTGTTTTTT. Protein: CASSLGLGIRERGNEKLFF.

This chain connects TRBV25-1 to TRBJ2-5; D is ambiguous. Germline V CDR1 and CDR2: MGHDK, SYGVNS. This CDR3 has 16 amino acids. Trimming shortened V by 5 bases and J by 1 base, and 17 bases separated the two germline ends. CDR3 protein: CASSTSLPERQETQYF. The CDR3 bases are TGTGCCAGCAGTACATCCCTGCCAGAGCGCCAAGAGACCCAGTACTTC. The full variable domain, rest sourced from reference TRBV25-1 and TRBJ2-5, is EADIYQTPRYLVIGTGKKITLECSQTMGHDKMYWYQQDPGMELHLIHYSYGVNSTEKGDLSSESTVSRIRTEHFPLTLESARPSHTSQYLCASSTSLPERQETQYFGPGTRLLVL.

The rearrangement links TRBV9 to TRBJ1-2, with 8 bases that match TRBD1. The germline V gene has CDR1 SGDLS and CDR2 YYNGEE. Trimming cost V 4 bases and J 8 bases; bases outside gene matches: 16. The CDR3 consists of 16 residues. Here the CDR3 reads CASSLRTGRDVNGYTF. The CDR3 coding sequence is TGTGCCAGCAGCCTCCGGACAGGGCGGGATGTGAACGGCTACACCTTC.

In this sample, this clone turned up once. The V and J genes are TRBV4-1 and TRBJ1-1, with D possibly TRBD1 on 6 matching bases. Looked up from germline, CDR1 is MGHRA and CDR2 is YSYEKL. The CDR3 is 14 amino acids. V shed 3 bases and J shed 5 bases, with 13 bases lying between them. The CDR3 loop reads CASSHVTGFTEAFF. CDR3 in DNA: TGCGCCAGCAGCCACGTAACAGGGTTTACTGAAGCTTTCTTT.

The V call is TRBV7-8, the J call TRBJ2-3, with D unresolved. This CDR3 comprises 12 residues. Germline V gives CDR1 SGHVS, CDR2 FQNEAQ. V was pared by 2 bases and J by 5 bases, with 5 bases between. The CDR3 nucleotides read TGTGCCAGCAGCTTATATCTAGATACGCAGTATTTT. This translates into CASSLYLDTQYF.

The table lists this clone with a count of one. The chain combines TRBV6-4 with TRBJ2-1, with 9 bases identical to TRBD1. CDR1 is MRHNA and CDR2 is SNTAGT in the germline V gene. With 5 bases clipped from V and 2 bases from J, the junction kept 4 bases outside the gene matches. The CDR3 has 15 amino acids. The CDR3 here is CASSSGTGTYNEQFF. CDR3 DNA sequence: TGTGCCAGCAGTTCCGGGACAGGGACCTACAATGAGCAGTTCTTC.

V usage is TRBV30 and J usage is TRBJ1-5; D uncertain. CDR1 is GTSNPN, CDR2 SVGIG, per germline (reference sequence). The CDR3 loop spans 13 amino acids. V was shortened by 2 bases and J by 6 bases, with 11 bases between the two germline ends. CDR3 in DNA: TGTGCCTGGAGTAATAGTGCTGGTCAGCCCCAGCATTTT. Encoded protein: CAWSNSAGQPQHF.

V gene TRBV10-3 combines with J gene TRBJ2-7, with 9 bases that match TRBD1. The germline V gene encodes CDR1 ENHRY and CDR2 SYGVKD. The CDR3 length is 12 residues. After removal of 8 bases from V and 3 bases from J, the junction contained 2 bases not matched to a gene. The CDR3 here is CAIEDRGYEQYF. The CDR3 nucleotides are TGTGCCATCGAGGACAGGGGCTACGAGCAGTACTTC.

The chain uses TRBV10-1 and TRBJ1-1; weak D call: TRBD1 (5 bases). This CDR3 comprises 11 residues. Germline assignment: CDR1 WNHNN and CDR2 SYGVQD (reference sequence). V was trimmed by 3 bases and J by 11 bases, leaving 10 bases between them. This CDR3 reads CASSEGGAAFF. Here the CDR3 DNA reads TGCGCCAGCAGTGAAGGTGGGGCGGCTTTCTTT.

The chain is built from TRBV6-1 and TRBJ1-1, with TRBD1 matching over 7 bases. Germline V gene lookup returns CDR1 MNHNS and CDR2 SASEGT. V lost 7 bases to trimming and J lost 12 bases; unmatched junction nucleotides: 11. The CDR3 length is 12 residues. This chain's CDR3 is CASTGDSPRTFF. In DNA form, the CDR3 reads TGTGCCAGCACCGGGGACAGCCCGAGGACTTTCTTT.

This chain uses TRBV13 with TRBJ1-2; weak D call: TRBD1 (6 bases). This CDR3 contains 14 residues. Germline lookup yields CDR1 PRHDT and CDR2 FYEKMQ (reference sequence). The V and J ends lost 4 bases and 8 bases respectively, with 17 bases between them. The CDR3 spells CASSSHGGAVGYTF. For the CDR3, the DNA is TGTGCCAGCAGCTCCCATGGGGGGGCAGTCGGCTACACCTTC. The whole variable domain, remainder taken from reference TRBV13 and TRBJ1-2, is AAGVIQSPRHLIKEKRETATLKCYPIPRHDTVYWYQQGPGQDPQFLISFYEKMQSDKGSIPDRFSAQQFSDYHSELNMSSLELGDSALYFCASSSHGGAVGYTFGSGTRLTVV.

The gene calls are TRBV28 and TRBJ2-5; weak D call: TRBD2 (5 bases). TRBJ2-7 explains the end of the DNA better; the J call may be wrong. The V gene's germline CDR1 is MDHEN and CDR2 SYDVKM. The CDR3 spans 16 residues. In DNA, the CDR3 is TGTGCCAGCAGTTTTTACGTTCCGGGGATGGACTACGAGCAGTACTTC. Translation gives CASSFYVPGMDYEQYF.

CDR3 protein: CASGFIVSSGNTIYF. The CDR3 region has the DNA TGTGCTAGTGGTTTTATTGTTAGCTCTGGAAACACCATATATTTT. This sequence joins TRBV12-5 and TRBJ1-3, with D uncertain. V lost 3 bases, J lost 0 bases, and 9 bases lay in between. Germline V gene data show CDR1 as LGHNT and CDR2 as FRNRAP. CDR3 length: 15 amino acids.

This clone was counted only a few times. The chain has TRBV18 and TRBJ1-2, with D possibly matching TRBD1 (6 bases). V gave up 1 base and J gave up 3 bases, with 15 bases separating them. CDR3 size: 16 residues. In germline, CDR1 is KGHSH, CDR2 LQKENI. CDR3 bases: TGTGCCAGCTCACCACGACAGGAACTGGGTGACTATGGCTACACCTTC. Its translation: CASSPRQELGDYGYTF.

The chain combines TRBV13 with TRBJ1-5; 9 bases align to TRBD1. Looked up from germline, CDR1 is PRHDT and CDR2 is FYEKMQ (reference sequence). The V segment lost 0 bases and the J segment 3 bases; nucleotides outside the gene matches: 3. The CDR3 spans 16 residues. The CDR3 reads CASSLGTGGTNQPQHF. The CDR3 region has the DNA TGTGCCAGCAGCTTAGGGACAGGGGGGACCAATCAGCCCCAGCATTTT.

This CDR3 reads CASSFLVGRRVRTTNEKLFF. The DNA for the CDR3 is TGTGCCAGCAGTTTTCTGGTTGGGCGCAGGGTACGCACGACTAATGAAAAACTGTTTTTT. V is TRBV28 and J is TRBJ1-4; perhaps TRBD1 as D (5 bases). Trimming took off 3 bases at V and 2 bases at J, with 25 bases between the two ends. Germline-derived CDR1 and CDR2 are MDHEN and SYDVKM. This CDR3 has 20 residues.

The J gene is TRBJ1-1, the V gene TRBV6-1; a possible D gene is TRBD1 (6 bases). Trimming shortened V by 11 bases and J by 5 bases, and 18 bases separated the two germline ends. The CDR3 sequence is 13 residues long. From germline, CDR1 is MNHNS and CDR2 SASEGT. Here the CDR3 reads CACGGRQLTEAFF. CDR3 coding DNA: TGTGCCTGCGGGGGCAGGCAGCTTACTGAAGCTTTCTTT.

This rearrangement joins TRBV5-1 to TRBJ2-7, with D perhaps matching TRBD2 (6 bases). The CDR3 covers 15 residues. Trimming pared 4 bases from V and 6 bases from J, leaving 20 bases between. Germline-derived CDR1 and CDR2 are SGHRS and YFSETQ. CDR3 sequence reads: CASSDVLARGSEQYF. The CDR3 nucleotides read TGCGCCAGCAGCGACGTACTCGCGCGGGGTTCCGAGCAGTACTTC.

This rearrangement joins TRBV10-2 to TRBJ1-2; 8 bases agree with TRBD1. The length of the CDR3 is 13 residues. The germline gives CDR1 WSHSY, CDR2 SAAADI. J lost 8 bases, V lost 8 bases, and 10 bases had no gene match. This CDR3 reads CASGQGPRDGYTF. The CDR3 DNA reads TGCGCCAGCGGACAGGGACCGCGGGACGGCTACACCTTC.